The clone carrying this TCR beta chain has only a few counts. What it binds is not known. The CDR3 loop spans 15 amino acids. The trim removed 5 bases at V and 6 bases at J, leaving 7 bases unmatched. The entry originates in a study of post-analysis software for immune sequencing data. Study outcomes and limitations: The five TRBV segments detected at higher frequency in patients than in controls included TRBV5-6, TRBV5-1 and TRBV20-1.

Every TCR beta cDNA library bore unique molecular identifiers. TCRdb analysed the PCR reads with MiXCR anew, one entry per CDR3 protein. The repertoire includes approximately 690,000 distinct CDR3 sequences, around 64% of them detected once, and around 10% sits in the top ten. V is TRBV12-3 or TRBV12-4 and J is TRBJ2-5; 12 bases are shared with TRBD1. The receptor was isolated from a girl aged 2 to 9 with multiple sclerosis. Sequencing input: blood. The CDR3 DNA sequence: TGTGCCAGCAGTCAAGACCGGGACAGGGGGCAGACCCAGTACTTC. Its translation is CASSQDRDRGQTQYF.